A selection of T cell receptor beta chains follows, all from one sample in a study of Graves' ophthalmopathy and Graves' hyperthyroidism. MiXCR, run by TCRdb on the multiplex PCR reads, gives a single entry per CDR3 protein. The sample lists 500,000 to 800,000 distinct CDR3 sequences, more than 40% occurring once. Input material: peripheral blood. Receptors originate from an adult man with Graves' ophthalmopathy. The CDR3 runs from the conserved cysteine through the conserved F or W. The D gene is left open where the match is weak. Clone size appears in some rows only: once, few, many, or a class for an expanded clone.

V	size	D	length	J	CDR3	DNA
TRBV2	NA	TRBD1	14	TRBJ2-1	CASRRTGTNNEQFF	TGTGCCAGCAGACGGACAGGCACCAACAATGAGCAGTTCTTC
TRBV7-9	NA	NA	14	TRBJ1-6	CASREDSLNSPLHF	TGTGCCAGCAGGGAGGACAGCCTCAATTCACCCCTCCACTTT
TRBV7-9	NA	TRBD1	12	TRBJ2-5	CASSLGTGEGYF	TGTGCCAGCAGCTTAGGGACAGGGGAAGGATACTTC
TRBV10-3	NA	TRBD1	13	TRBJ1-4	CAIRTGEGEKLFF	TGTGCCATCAGGACAGGGGAAGGTGAAAAACTGTTTTTT
TRBV11-1	NA	NA	16	TRBJ2-7	CASSLALLGHVGEQYF	TGTGCCAGCAGCTTAGCCCTACTGGGACACGTGGGGGAGCAGTACTTC
TRBV5-1	many	NA	15	TRBJ1-4	CASSLGTGWTEKLFF	TGCGCCAGCAGCTTGGGAACAGGGTGGACTGAAAAACTGTTTTTT
TRBV7-2	many	TRBD2	16	TRBJ2-5	CASSHPPSGGAETQYF	TGTGCCAGCAGCCATCCACCTAGCGGGGGGGCAGAGACCCAGTACTTC
TRBV12-3/TRBV12-4	many	TRBD1	16	TRBJ1-5	CASSLSRDRSDQPQHF	TGTGCCAGCAGTTTGTCGAGGGACAGGTCCGATCAGCCCCAGCATTTT
TRBV13	many	NA	15	TRBJ2-7	CASSSEGESSYEQYF	TGTGCCAGCAGCTCCGAAGGGGAGAGCTCCTACGAGCAGTACTTC
TRBV12-5	NA	TRBD1	14	TRBJ1-1	CASGLSDRGSGDFF	TGTGCTAGTGGTCTCTCCGACAGGGGATCGGGCGATTTCTTT
TRBV9	many	NA	16	TRBJ1-6	CASSPWKGGDNSPLHF	TGTGCCAGCAGCCCTTGGAAGGGAGGAGATAATTCACCCCTCCACTTT
TRBV5-1	NA	TRBD1	14	TRBJ2-6	CASSSGQGTYVLTF	TGCGCCAGCAGCTCGGGACAGGGAACCTACGTCCTGACTTTC
TRBV10-3	NA	NA	14	TRBJ2-7	CASQIGRSSYEQYF	TGTGCCAGCCAAATCGGCAGGAGCTCCTACGAGCAGTACTTC
TRBV29-1	many	NA	12	TRBJ1-4	CSVEVTPEKLFF	TGCAGCGTTGAAGTCACCCCGGAAAAACTGTTTTTT
TRBV5-4	few	TRBD1	13	TRBJ1-1	CASRPTGVTEAFF	TGTGCCAGCAGGCCAACAGGGGTTACTGAAGCTTTCTTT